This T cell receptor (beta chain) was captured by sequencing in a study of cytomegalovirus exposure and HLA in healthy donors. Trimming pared 6 bases from V and 0 bases from J, leaving 11 bases between. The CDR3 totals 15 residues. Germline CDR1 is MNHNS and CDR2 is SASEGT. The PCR made use of 60 Vbeta and 13 Jbeta primers. Using immunoSEQ multiplex PCR, the repertoire was profiled, and TCRdb retains in-frame clones only, with some absent. The sample includes around 200,000 clones, roughly 90% seen only once; the top ten take roughly 0.33%. The clonotype comes from a woman aged 30 to 39 in good health and CMV-seronegative. Sample: PBMCs. The V and J genes are TRBV6-1 and TRBJ1-4; a possible D gene is TRBD1 (6 bases). The CDR3 is CASSNSGATNEKLFF. DNA for the CDR3: TGTGCCAGCAGCAACTCAGGGGCAACTAATGAAAAACTGTTTTTT.